This TCR beta chain was identified during a study of T-cell reconstitution after alpha-beta-depleted transplantation in children. Study-level points and caveats: The study traced high day-60 TCRbeta diversity in some patients to surviving recipient T cells and thymic progenitors. As was reported, about two months after transplant, alpha-beta T cells came from several hundred expanded graft clones. T-cell counts and diversity at one year following transplant were attributed mainly to newly produced T cells.

Trimming stripped 5 bases from V and 0 bases from J, with 14 bases between. CDR1 SGHRS and CDR2 YFSETQ come from the germline V gene. This CDR3 region has 15 residues. This clonotype was seen ten or more times. Its antigen is unidentified. It was with unique molecular identifiers that the TCRbeta library was prepared. TCRdb re-called the PCR reads with MiXCR, one entry per CDR3 protein. The sample lists about a million distinct CDR3 sequences, about 31% occurring once. The chain has TRBV5-1 and TRBJ1-1; no reliable D call. The clonotype originates from a boy less than two years old who had a stem cell transplant for SCID, so the T cells may come from the graft donor. Sample: PBMCs, mostly from graft donor cells, taken 360 days after TCRalphabeta/CD19-depleted stem cell transplant. CDR3 in amino acids: CASRARQRLNTEAFF. The CDR3 DNA sequence: TGCGCCAGCAGAGCCCGTCAGAGACTGAACACTGAAGCTTTCTTT.